This is a list of T cell receptor beta chains from one sample in a study of shared clonotypes between healthy human individuals. The protocol was immunoSEQ multiplex PCR, while the TCRdb copy is restricted to in-frame clones and leaves out a portion. The table includes millions of clones, about 92% detected once. Specimen: naive CD4+ T cells sorted from blood. The receptors here all came from a man between 18 and 35 years old in good health. The CDR3 runs from the conserved cysteine through the conserved F or W. A D gene is named only where the DNA matches it firmly. Size tells how often a clone was seen (once, few, many) or the class of an expanded clone, and some rows leave it out.

NA | TRBJ2-3 | TRBV5-1 | NA | CASSLGGGGADTQYF | TGCGCCAGCAGCTTGGGTGGGGGGGGCGCAGATACGCAGTATTTT
TRBD2 | TRBJ2-3 | TRBV5-1 | NA | CASSLVSGRVTDTQYF | TGCGCCAGCAGCTTGGTTAGCGGGAGAGTCACAGATACGCAGTATTTT
TRBD2 | TRBJ2-1 | TRBV5-6 | NA | CASSATSGARGQFF | TGTGCCAGCAGCGCGACTAGCGGGGCGCGCGGGCAGTTCTTC
TRBD2 | TRBJ2-3 | TRBV6-1 | NA | CASSEGSGGASDTQYF | TGTGCCAGCAGTGAAGGGAGCGGGGGGGCATCAGATACGCAGTATTTT
TRBD2 | TRBJ2-1 | TRBV15 | NA | CATSREGTSYNEQFF | TGTGCCACCAGCAGAGAGGGGACTAGCTACAATGAGCAGTTCTTC
NA | TRBJ1-3 | TRBV12-5 | NA | CASGLISGNTIYF | TGTGCTAGTGGTTTGATCTCTGGAAACACCATATATTTT
NA | TRBJ2-7 | TRBV2 | NA | CASSIRQGSVEQYF | TGTGCCAGCAGTATCCGGCAGGGGTCAGTTGAGCAGTACTTC
TRBD2 | TRBJ2-2 | TRBV2 | NA | CASSPRGGLAGGGELFF | TGTGCCAGCAGCCCTAGGGGAGGACTAGCGGGAGGCGGGGAGCTGTTTTTT
TRBD1 | TRBJ1-6 | TRBV19 | NA | CASSLTGDNSPLHF | TGTGCCAGTAGCCTAACAGGGGATAATTCACCCCTCCACTTT
NA | TRBJ1-5 | TRBV10-3 | NA | CAISESNSDSNQPQHF | TGTGCCATCAGTGAGTCGAACAGTGATAGCAATCAGCCCCAGCATTTT
NA | TRBJ2-1 | TRBV5-1 | NA | CASSPAQDEQFF | TGCGCCAGCAGCCCAGCGCAGGATGAGCAGTTCTTC
TRBD1 | TRBJ2-7 | TRBV18 | few | CASSPGTGTYEQYF | TGTGCCAGCTCACCTGGGACAGGGACCTACGAGCAGTACTTC
NA | TRBJ2-1 | TRBV21-1 | NA | CASRPSGRHYNEQFF | TGTGCCAGCAGACCTAGCGGGAGGCACTACAATGAGCAGTTCTTC
NA | TRBJ2-3 | TRBV28 | NA | CASSFGRRADTQYF | TGTGCCAGCAGTTTTGGTCGTCGGGCAGATACGCAGTATTTT
NA | TRBJ2-1 | TRBV9 | NA | CASSVGPVYNEQFF | TGTGCCAGCAGCGTCGGACCCGTCTACAATGAGCAGTTCTTC
NA | TRBJ1-1 | TRBV7-9 | NA | CASSSRALDAEAFF | TGTGCCAGCAGCTCGAGGGCCTTGGACGCTGAAGCTTTCTTT
NA | TRBJ1-6 | TRBV28 | NA | CASSSPISPLHF | TGTGCCAGCAGTTCCCCGATATCACCCCTCCACTTT
TRBD1 | TRBJ1-2 | TRBV5-1 | NA | CASSWRQGDGYTF | TGCGCCAGCAGCTGGAGACAGGGGGACGGCTACACCTTC
TRBD1 | TRBJ2-7 | TRBV27 | NA | CASSFVGTGVSSYEQYF | TGTGCCAGCAGTTTCGTCGGGACAGGGGTATCATCCTACGAGCAGTACTTC
NA | TRBJ2-5 | TRBV5-1 | NA | CASSLGSGETQYF | TGCGCCAGCAGCTTGGGATCTGGGGAGACCCAGTACTTC
TRBD2 | TRBJ2-5 | TRBV2 | NA | CASTRTSGRETQYF | TGTGCCAGCACCCGGACTAGCGGGAGGGAGACCCAGTACTTC
NA | TRBJ1-6 | TRBV5-1 | NA | CASSLEGNNSPLHF | TGCGCCAGCAGCCTTGAAGGGAATAATTCACCCCTCCACTTT
NA | TRBJ2-7 | TRBV9 | NA | CASSLRDTGKQYF | TGTGCCAGCAGCCTCCGGGACACGGGAAAGCAGTACTTC
NA | TRBJ2-4 | TRBV4-3 | NA | CASPQQGRYIQYF | TGCGCCAGCCCCCAGCAGGGGAGATACATTCAGTACTTC
TRBD2 | TRBJ2-7 | TRBV7-2 | NA | CASSFGGLFYEQYF | TGTGCCAGCAGCTTTGGGGGACTATTCTACGAGCAGTACTTC
NA | TRBJ1-1 | TRBV30 | few | CAWSVQQNTEAFF | TGTGCCTGGAGTGTCCAACAGAACACTGAAGCTTTCTTT
NA | TRBJ1-4 | TRBV2 | NA | CASSWGPNEKLFF | TGTGCCAGCAGTTGGGGGCCTAATGAAAAACTGTTTTTT
NA | TRBJ2-5 | TRBV25-1 | NA | CASSDGNRVGRETQYF | TGTGCCAGCAGTGACGGAAACAGGGTTGGTCGAGAGACCCAGTACTTC
TRBD2 | TRBJ2-1 | TRBV10-3 | NA | CAISELAGDYEQFF | TGTGCCATCAGTGAGCTAGCGGGAGATTATGAGCAGTTCTTC
NA | TRBJ1-1 | TRBV2 | NA | CASSEVGWGQRNTEAFF | TGTGCCAGCAGTGAAGTGGGATGGGGGCAGAGAAACACTGAAGCTTTCTTT